This T cell receptor (beta chain) was documented in a study of cytotoxic CD8 clonotypes in ibrutinib-treated CLL. Study at large: In all, roughly 11 patients were relapsed/refractory, about 15 were treatment-naive and 17 to 18 were IGHV unmutated. Treatment had run for a median about 11 months, range 6 to 36, when response samples were taken.

Clones were sequenced by immunoSEQ multiplex PCR, and TCRdb holds only the in-frame ones, with some missing. The sample records approximately 330,000 clones, roughly 79% being singletons. The J segment lost 0 bases and the V segment lost 3 bases, leaving 4 bases of the junction unmatched. This CDR3 contains 15 residues. CDR1 and CDR2 (germline): SGDLS, YYNGEE. The sample consisted of PBMCs, taken before ibrutinib treatment. This receptor was obtained from a human donor with chronic lymphocytic leukemia. The V gene is TRBV9, the J gene TRBJ2-3; 7 bases match TRBD2. Here the CDR3 DNA reads TGTGCCAGCAGCGATCGGGGAGGGAGCACAGATACGCAGTATTTT. Translation: CASSDRGGSTDTQYF.